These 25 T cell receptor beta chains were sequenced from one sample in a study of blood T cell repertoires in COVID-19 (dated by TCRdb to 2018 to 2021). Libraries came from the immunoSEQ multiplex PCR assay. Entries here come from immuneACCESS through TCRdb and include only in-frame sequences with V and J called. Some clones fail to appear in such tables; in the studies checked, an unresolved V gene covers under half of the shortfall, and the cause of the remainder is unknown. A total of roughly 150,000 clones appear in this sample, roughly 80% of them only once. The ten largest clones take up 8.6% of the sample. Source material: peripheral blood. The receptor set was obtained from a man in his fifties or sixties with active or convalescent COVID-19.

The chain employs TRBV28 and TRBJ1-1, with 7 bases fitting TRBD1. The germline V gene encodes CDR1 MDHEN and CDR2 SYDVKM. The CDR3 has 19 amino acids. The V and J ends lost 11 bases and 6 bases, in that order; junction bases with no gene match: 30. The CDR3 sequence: CARCRPGQGGGGHGPEAFF. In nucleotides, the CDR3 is TGTGCCCGCTGCCGCCCGGGGCAGGGGGGTGGGGGCCATGGCCCTGAAGCTTTCTTT.

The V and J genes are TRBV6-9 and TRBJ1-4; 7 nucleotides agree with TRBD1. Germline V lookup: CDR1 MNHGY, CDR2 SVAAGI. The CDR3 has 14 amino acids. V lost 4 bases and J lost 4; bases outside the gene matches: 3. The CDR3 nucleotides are TGTGCCAGCAGTTTCCGACAGGGTAATGAAAAACTGTTTTTT. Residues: CASSFRQGNEKLFF.

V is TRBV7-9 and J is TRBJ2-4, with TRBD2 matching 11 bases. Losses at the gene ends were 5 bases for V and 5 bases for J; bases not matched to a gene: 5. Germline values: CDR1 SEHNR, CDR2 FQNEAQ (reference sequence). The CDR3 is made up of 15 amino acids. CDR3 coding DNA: TGTGCCAGCAGCCTTTGGACTAGCGGGCAAAACATTCAGTACTTC. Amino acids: CASSLWTSGQNIQYF.

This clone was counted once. Here the CDR3 reads CASSLSLSNTEAFF. The CDR3 DNA reads TGTGCCAGCAGCTTAAGTTTGAGTAACACTGAAGCTTTCTTT. The chain combines TRBV11-2 with TRBJ1-1; no definite D call. The CDR3 spans 14 residues. Trimming took 2 bases from V and 2 from J, leaving 9 bases between them. Germline values: CDR1 SGHAT, CDR2 FQNNGV.

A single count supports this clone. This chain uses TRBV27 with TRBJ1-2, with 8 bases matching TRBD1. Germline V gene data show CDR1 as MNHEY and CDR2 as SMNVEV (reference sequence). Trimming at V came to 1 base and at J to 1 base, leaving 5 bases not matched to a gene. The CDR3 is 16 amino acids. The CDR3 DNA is TGTGCCAGCAGTTTATTGTCAGGGGGCGGTAACTATGGCTACACCTTC. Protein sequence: CASSLLSGGGNYGYTF.

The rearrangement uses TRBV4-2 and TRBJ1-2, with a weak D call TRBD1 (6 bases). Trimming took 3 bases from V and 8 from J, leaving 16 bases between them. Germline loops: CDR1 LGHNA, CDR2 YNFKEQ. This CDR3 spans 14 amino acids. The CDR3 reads CASSQMDSRKGYTF. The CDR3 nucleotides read TGTGCCAGCAGCCAGATGGACAGCCGTAAGGGCTACACCTTC.

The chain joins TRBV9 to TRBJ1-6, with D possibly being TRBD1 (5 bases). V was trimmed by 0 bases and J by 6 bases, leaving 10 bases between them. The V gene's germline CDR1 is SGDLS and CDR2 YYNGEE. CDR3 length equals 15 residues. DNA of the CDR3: TGTGCCAGCAGCGTAGCTACGGGGGGTAATTCACCCCTCCACTTT. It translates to CASSVATGGNSPLHF.

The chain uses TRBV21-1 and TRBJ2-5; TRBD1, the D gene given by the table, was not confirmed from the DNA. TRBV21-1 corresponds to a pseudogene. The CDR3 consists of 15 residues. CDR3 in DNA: TGTGCCAGCAGCACCCGGACAGGGCCAGGGGTGACCCAGTACTTC. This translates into CASSTRTGPGVTQYF.

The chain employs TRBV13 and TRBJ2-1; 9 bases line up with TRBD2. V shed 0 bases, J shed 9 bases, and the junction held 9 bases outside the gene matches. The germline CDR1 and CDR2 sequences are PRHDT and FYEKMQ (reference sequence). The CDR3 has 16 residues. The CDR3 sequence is CASSLGLTLAGSEQFF. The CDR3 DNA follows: TGTGCCAGCAGCTTAGGCCTAACGCTAGCGGGAAGTGAGCAGTTCTTC.

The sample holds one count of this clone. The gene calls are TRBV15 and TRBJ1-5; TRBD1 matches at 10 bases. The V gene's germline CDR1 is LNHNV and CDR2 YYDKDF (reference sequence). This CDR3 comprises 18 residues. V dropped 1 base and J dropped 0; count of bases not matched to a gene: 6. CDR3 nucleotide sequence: TGTGCCACCAGCAGAGTAGGACAGGGGGACTATAGCAATCAGCCCCAGCATTTT. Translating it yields CATSRVGQGDYSNQPQHF.

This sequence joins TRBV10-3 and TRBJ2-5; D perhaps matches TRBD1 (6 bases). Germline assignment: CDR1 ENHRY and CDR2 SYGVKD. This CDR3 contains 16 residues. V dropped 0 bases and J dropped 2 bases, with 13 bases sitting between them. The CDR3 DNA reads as TGTGCCATCAGTGAGTCGTTCAGGGGTGGGCAAGAGACCCAGTACTTC. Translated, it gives CAISESFRGGQETQYF.

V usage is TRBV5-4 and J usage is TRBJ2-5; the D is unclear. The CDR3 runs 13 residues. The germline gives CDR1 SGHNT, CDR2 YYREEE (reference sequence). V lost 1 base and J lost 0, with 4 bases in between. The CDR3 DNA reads TGTGCCAGCAGCTTGCCGTACCAAGAGACCCAGTACTTC. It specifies CASSLPYQETQYF.

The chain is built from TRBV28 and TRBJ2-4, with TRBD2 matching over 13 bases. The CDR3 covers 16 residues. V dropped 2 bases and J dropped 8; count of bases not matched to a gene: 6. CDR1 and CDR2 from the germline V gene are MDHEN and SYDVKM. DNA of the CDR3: TGTGCCAGCAGTTTAAGGGGGACTAGCGGGGTACACATTCAGTACTTC. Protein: CASSLRGTSGVHIQYF.

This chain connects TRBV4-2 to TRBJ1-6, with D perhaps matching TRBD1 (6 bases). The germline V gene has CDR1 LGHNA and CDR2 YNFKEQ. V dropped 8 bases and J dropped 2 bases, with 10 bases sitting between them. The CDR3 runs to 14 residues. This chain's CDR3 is CASSQGTYNSPLHF. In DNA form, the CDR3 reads TGTGCCAGCTCACAGGGAACCTATAATTCACCCCTCCACTTT.

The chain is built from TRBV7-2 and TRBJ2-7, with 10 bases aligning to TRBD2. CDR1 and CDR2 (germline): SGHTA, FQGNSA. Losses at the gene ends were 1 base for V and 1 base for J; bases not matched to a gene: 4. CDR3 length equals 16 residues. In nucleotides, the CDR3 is TGTGCCAGCAGCTTAGTAGTAGCGGGAGGTTCCTACGAGCAGTACTTC. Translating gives CASSLVVAGGSYEQYF.

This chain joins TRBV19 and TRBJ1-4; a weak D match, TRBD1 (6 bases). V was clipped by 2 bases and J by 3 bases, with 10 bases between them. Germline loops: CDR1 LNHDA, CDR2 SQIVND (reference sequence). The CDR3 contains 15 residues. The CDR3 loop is CASSISQGANEKLFF. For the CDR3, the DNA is TGTGCCAGTAGTATATCACAGGGCGCTAATGAAAAACTGTTTTTT. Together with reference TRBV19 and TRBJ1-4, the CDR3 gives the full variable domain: DGGITQSPKYLFRKEGQNVTLSCEQNLNHDAMYWYRQDPGQGLRLIYYSQIVNDFQKGDIAEGYSVSREKKESFPLTVTSAQKNPTAFYLCASSISQGANEKLFFGSGTQLSVL.

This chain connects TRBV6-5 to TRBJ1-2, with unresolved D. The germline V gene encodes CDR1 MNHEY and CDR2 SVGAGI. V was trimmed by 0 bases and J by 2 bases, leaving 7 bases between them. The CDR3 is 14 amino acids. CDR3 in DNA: TGTGCCAGCAGTTACTCGTGGCCAAACTATGGCTACACCTTC. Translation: CASSYSWPNYGYTF.

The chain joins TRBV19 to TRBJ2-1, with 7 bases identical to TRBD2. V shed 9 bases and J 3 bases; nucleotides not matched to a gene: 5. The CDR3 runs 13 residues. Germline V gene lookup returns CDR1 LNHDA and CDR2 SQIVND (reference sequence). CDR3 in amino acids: CASLGEGYNEQFF. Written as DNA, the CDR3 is TGTGCCAGCCTCGGGGAGGGCTACAATGAGCAGTTCTTC.

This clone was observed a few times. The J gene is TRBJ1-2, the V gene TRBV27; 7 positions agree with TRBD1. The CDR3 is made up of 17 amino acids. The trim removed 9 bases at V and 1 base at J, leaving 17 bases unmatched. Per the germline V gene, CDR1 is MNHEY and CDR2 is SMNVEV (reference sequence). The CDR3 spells CAREWGQGVDFNYGYTF. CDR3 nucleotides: TGTGCCAGGGAATGGGGGCAGGGGGTCGACTTTAACTATGGCTACACCTTC.

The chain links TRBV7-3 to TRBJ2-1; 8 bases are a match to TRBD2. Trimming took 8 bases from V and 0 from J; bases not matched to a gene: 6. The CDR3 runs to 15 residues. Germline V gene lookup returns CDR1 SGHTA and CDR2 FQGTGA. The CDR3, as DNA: TGTGCCAGCTCCAGAACTAGCGGCTCCTACAATGAGCAGTTCTTC. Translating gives CASSRTSGSYNEQFF.

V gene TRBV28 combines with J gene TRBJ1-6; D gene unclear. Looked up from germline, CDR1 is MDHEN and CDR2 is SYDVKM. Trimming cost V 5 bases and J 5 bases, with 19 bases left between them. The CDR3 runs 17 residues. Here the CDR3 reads CASSPRGVGVNNSPLHF. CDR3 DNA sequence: TGTGCCAGCAGTCCCCGTGGGGTCGGGGTTAATAATTCACCCCTCCACTTT.

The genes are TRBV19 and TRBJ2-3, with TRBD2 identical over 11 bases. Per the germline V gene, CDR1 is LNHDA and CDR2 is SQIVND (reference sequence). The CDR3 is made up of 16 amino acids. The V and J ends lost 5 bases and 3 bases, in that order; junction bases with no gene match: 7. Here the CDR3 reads CASSGPSGRTTDTQYF. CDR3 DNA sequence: TGTGCCAGTAGTGGTCCTAGCGGGAGGACGACAGATACGCAGTATTTT.

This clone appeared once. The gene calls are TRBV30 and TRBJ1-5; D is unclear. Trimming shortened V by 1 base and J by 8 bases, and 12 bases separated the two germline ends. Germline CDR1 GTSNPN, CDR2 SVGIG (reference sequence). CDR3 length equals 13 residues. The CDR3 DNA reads TGTGCCTGGAGTGGCGAAGCCCGGGAGCCCCAGCATTTT. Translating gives CAWSGEAREPQHF.

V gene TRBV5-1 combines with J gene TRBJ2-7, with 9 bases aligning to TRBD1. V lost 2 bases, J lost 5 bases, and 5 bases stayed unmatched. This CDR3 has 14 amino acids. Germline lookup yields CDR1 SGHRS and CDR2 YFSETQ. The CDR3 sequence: CASSLDRGGDEQYF. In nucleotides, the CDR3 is TGCGCCAGCAGCTTAGACAGGGGGGGCGACGAGCAGTACTTC.

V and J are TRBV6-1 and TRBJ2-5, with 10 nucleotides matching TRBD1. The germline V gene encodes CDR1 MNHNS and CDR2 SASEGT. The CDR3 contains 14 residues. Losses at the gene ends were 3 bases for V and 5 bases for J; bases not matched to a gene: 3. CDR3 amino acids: CASSETGGRETQYF. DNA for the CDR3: TGTGCCAGCAGTGAGACAGGGGGCCGGGAGACCCAGTACTTC.